This TCR beta chain was observed in a study of shared clonotypes between healthy human individuals. Study outcomes and limitations: Only blood was sampled, and tissue TCR repertoires likely differ from blood ones. Naive subsets typically showed greater estimated richness than memory subsets.

Every immunoSEQ plate was one replicate of a subset's evenly spread DNA. Some clones are missing from TCRdb's copy, which holds only in-frame ones; the method was immunoSEQ multiplex PCR. The sample records about 2.1 million clones, 85% to 95% being singletons. Remarks on this clone: Its antigen is not identified.

CDR1 is LGHNA and CDR2 is YSLEER in the germline V gene. With 0 bases removed from V and 0 bases from J, the gap between germline ends came to 14 bases. This CDR3 spans 17 amino acids. Terminally differentiated effector memory CD45RA+ cells were excluded from the naive CD8 cells, which were CD45RO-negative and positively selected for CCR7. Everyone who donated was a Caucasian adult who lived in Nashville, Tennessee. The material sequenced was naive CD8+ T cells from PBMCs. The TCR sequence derives from a man aged 18 to 29 in good health. Some clones in this sample may be carry-over from other donors' samples. The chain links TRBV4-3 to TRBJ2-5; D possibly corresponds to TRBD2 (6 bases). The CDR3, as DNA: TGCGCCAGCAGCCAAGACCCCCGCGGGAATTACCAAGAGACCCAGTACTTC. It codes for CASSQDPRGNYQETQYF.